The T cell receptor beta chain described here comes from a study of cytomegalovirus exposure and HLA in healthy donors. Study at large: Researchers previously reported finding fewer than 120 million unique TCR beta sequences from 150 million to 200 million T cells. Caucasian-associated ancestry cluster membership applied to approximately 84% of over 350 genotyped donors.

The PCR had 60 Vbeta and 13 Jbeta primers. Method: immunoSEQ multiplex PCR; TCRdb's copy keeps in-frame clones and lacks some. The data show about 120,000 clones, approximately 80% seen once. Study results and caveats: Some TCR beta chains (roughly 160 of them) were listed as cytomegalovirus-associated. Upon later analysis, HLA-associated TCR beta chains proved more clonally expanded than other, equally common chains.

A note on this clone: What it binds is not known.

The CDR3 runs to 14 residues. V was cut by 1 base and J by 3 bases, with 11 bases left in between. Looked up from germline, CDR1 is SGHKS and CDR2 is YYEKEE (reference sequence). Material for sequencing was PBMCs. This TCR was recovered from a woman between 18 and 29 years old in good health and CMV-seronegative. The genes are TRBV5-5 and TRBJ2-7; tentatively, D is TRBD1 (5 bases). In DNA form, the CDR3 reads TGTGCCAGCAGCTTGCCCCCAGGGATCTACGAGCAGTACTTC. Translation gives CASSLPPGIYEQYF.